The rows below give T cell receptor beta chains drawn from one sample of a study of blood T cell repertoires in COVID-19. The protocol was immunoSEQ multiplex PCR, while the TCRdb copy is restricted to in-frame clones and leaves out a portion. The data show approximately 65,000 clones, 65% to 85% seen once. The sequenced sample was PBMCs or T cells enriched from blood (not recorded which). These receptors all come from a woman aged 40-49 years with acute COVID-19. Both conserved end residues are part of each CDR3. Each record gives: J gene, D gene, clone size, V gene, CDR3 DNA, CDR3 protein. D genes are given only for firm matches. A clone size is listed for some rows: how often the clone was seen (once, few, many), or a class if it is expanded.

j_call: TRBJ2-3
d_call: TRBD1
clone_size: -
v_call: TRBV7-8
cdr3_nt: TGTGCCAGCAGCTTGGCGAGACAGGGGTTACGCACAGATACGCAGTATTTT
cdr3_aa: CASSLARQGLRTDTQYF

j_call: TRBJ1-1
d_call: -
clone_size: -
v_call: TRBV28
cdr3_nt: TGTGCCACGGCTAGGTCCATGAACACTGAAGCTTTCTTT
cdr3_aa: CATARSMNTEAFF

j_call: TRBJ1-2
d_call: TRBD1
clone_size: -
v_call: TRBV19
cdr3_nt: TGTGCCAGTAGTGCACAGGGGAACTATGGCTACACCTTC
cdr3_aa: CASSAQGNYGYTF

j_call: TRBJ1-2
d_call: -
clone_size: -
v_call: TRBV27
cdr3_nt: TGTGCCAGCAGTTTATCGACCGGGGGGAATGGCTACACCTTC
cdr3_aa: CASSLSTGGNGYTF

j_call: TRBJ1-1
d_call: TRBD1
clone_size: -
v_call: TRBV6-4
cdr3_nt: TGTGCCAGCAGTGTTGAGGGACAGGGCACTGAAGCTTTCTTT
cdr3_aa: CASSVEGQGTEAFF

j_call: TRBJ2-2
d_call: TRBD2
clone_size: -
v_call: TRBV5-4
cdr3_nt: TGTGCCAGCAGCCCGTTAGCGGGAGAGGTCGGGGAGCTGTTTTTT
cdr3_aa: CASSPLAGEVGELFF

j_call: TRBJ1-2
d_call: -
clone_size: -
v_call: TRBV11-2
cdr3_nt: TGTGCCAGCAGCTTAGTTCCGACAGGACTCTATGGCTACACCTTC
cdr3_aa: CASSLVPTGLYGYTF

j_call: TRBJ2-5
d_call: TRBD2
clone_size: once
v_call: TRBV28
cdr3_nt: TGTGCCAGCAGTCTGACTAGCGGGGGAGGGTCCGTGGGGGAGACCCAGTACTTC
cdr3_aa: CASSLTSGGGSVGETQYF

j_call: TRBJ2-4
d_call: TRBD2
clone_size: -
v_call: TRBV28
cdr3_nt: TGTGCCAGCAGCCCCCCCCCTAGCGGGGGGAGATTTCAGTACTTC
cdr3_aa: CASSPPPSGGRFQYF

j_call: TRBJ2-1
d_call: TRBD2
clone_size: few
v_call: TRBV13
cdr3_nt: TGTGCCAGCAGCTTACTTCTGGCGGGGGAGTACAATGAGCAGTTCTTC
cdr3_aa: CASSLLLAGEYNEQFF

j_call: TRBJ1-6
d_call: -
clone_size: -
v_call: TRBV10-3
cdr3_nt: TGTGCCATCACTACAGGGTCGGACTCACCCCTCCACTTT
cdr3_aa: CAITTGSDSPLHF

j_call: TRBJ2-5
d_call: -
clone_size: -
v_call: TRBV5-1
cdr3_nt: TGCGCCAGCAGCTTGGATCTCGGGATACCCAAAGAGACCCAGTACTTC
cdr3_aa: CASSLDLGIPKETQYF

j_call: TRBJ2-3
d_call: TRBD2
clone_size: few
v_call: TRBV6-4
cdr3_nt: TGTGCCAGCAGTGAAGGCGGGGGGGCAGATACGCAGTATTTT
cdr3_aa: CASSEGGGADTQYF

j_call: TRBJ2-2
d_call: -
clone_size: -
v_call: TRBV15
cdr3_nt: TGTGCCACCAGCAGAGAGGGGAGCAGATCGAACACCGGGGAGCTGTTTTTT
cdr3_aa: CATSREGSRSNTGELFF

j_call: TRBJ1-2
d_call: TRBD1
clone_size: -
v_call: TRBV27
cdr3_nt: TGTGCCAGCAGCAACCGTACTCCGGGACAGGGGGGTGGCTACACCTTC
cdr3_aa: CASSNRTPGQGGGYTF

j_call: TRBJ2-1
d_call: -
clone_size: -
v_call: TRBV28
cdr3_nt: TGTGCCAGCATACCCTGGCGGGACAGTTACAATGAGCAGTTCTTC
cdr3_aa: CASIPWRDSYNEQFF

j_call: TRBJ1-1
d_call: TRBD1
clone_size: -
v_call: TRBV12-3/TRBV12-4
cdr3_nt: TGTGCCAGCAGTCTACAGGGGGGGACTGAAGCTTTCTTT
cdr3_aa: CASSLQGGTEAFF

j_call: TRBJ1-1
d_call: -
clone_size: -
v_call: TRBV5-4
cdr3_nt: TGTGCCAGCAGCCCGCCCGGACAGAGGGAAAACACTGAAGCTTTCTTT
cdr3_aa: CASSPPGQRENTEAFF

j_call: TRBJ2-1
d_call: TRBD2
clone_size: -
v_call: TRBV25-1
cdr3_nt: TGTGCCAGCCTGCCGGGACTAGCCTCTAATGAGCAGTTCTTC
cdr3_aa: CASLPGLASNEQFF

j_call: TRBJ2-3
d_call: -
clone_size: -
v_call: TRBV28
cdr3_nt: TGTGCCAGCAGTTTCGTTTCGGGGAGCACAGATACGCAGTATTTT
cdr3_aa: CASSFVSGSTDTQYF

j_call: TRBJ2-4
d_call: -
clone_size: -
v_call: TRBV11-2
cdr3_nt: TGTGCCAGCAGCTCCGGGAACATTCAGTACTTC
cdr3_aa: CASSSGNIQYF

j_call: TRBJ2-2
d_call: TRBD2
clone_size: -
v_call: TRBV7-9
cdr3_nt: TGTGCCAGCAGCTTAGGGAGCGGGAGCACCGGGGAGCTGTTTTTT
cdr3_aa: CASSLGSGSTGELFF

j_call: TRBJ2-5
d_call: -
clone_size: few
v_call: TRBV6-5
cdr3_nt: TGTGCCAGCAGGACAGACGACACGCTCCAGGAGACCCAGTACTTC
cdr3_aa: CASRTDDTLQETQYF

j_call: TRBJ1-4
d_call: TRBD1
clone_size: once
v_call: TRBV2
cdr3_nt: TGTGCCAGCAGTGAGAGGACAGGGGGCGACGAAAAACTGTTTTTT
cdr3_aa: CASSERTGGDEKLFF

j_call: TRBJ2-7
d_call: -
clone_size: -
v_call: TRBV6-4
cdr3_nt: TGTGCCAGCAGTTCGCGAGACTCAGGGGCGGACGAGCAGTACTTC
cdr3_aa: CASSSRDSGADEQYF

j_call: TRBJ2-3
d_call: -
clone_size: -
v_call: TRBV6-5
cdr3_nt: TGTGCCAGCAGTTACGGACAAGCACTACTGGATACGCAGTATTTT
cdr3_aa: CASSYGQALLDTQYF

j_call: TRBJ2-2
d_call: -
clone_size: -
v_call: TRBV5-1
cdr3_nt: TGCGCCAGCAGCGGCCAATCGAACACCGGGGAGCTGTTTTTT
cdr3_aa: CASSGQSNTGELFF

j_call: TRBJ1-1
d_call: -
clone_size: few
v_call: TRBV7-3
cdr3_nt: TGTGCCAGCAGCTTAGGTCAGGGGAGCAACACTGAAGCTTTCTTT
cdr3_aa: CASSLGQGSNTEAFF